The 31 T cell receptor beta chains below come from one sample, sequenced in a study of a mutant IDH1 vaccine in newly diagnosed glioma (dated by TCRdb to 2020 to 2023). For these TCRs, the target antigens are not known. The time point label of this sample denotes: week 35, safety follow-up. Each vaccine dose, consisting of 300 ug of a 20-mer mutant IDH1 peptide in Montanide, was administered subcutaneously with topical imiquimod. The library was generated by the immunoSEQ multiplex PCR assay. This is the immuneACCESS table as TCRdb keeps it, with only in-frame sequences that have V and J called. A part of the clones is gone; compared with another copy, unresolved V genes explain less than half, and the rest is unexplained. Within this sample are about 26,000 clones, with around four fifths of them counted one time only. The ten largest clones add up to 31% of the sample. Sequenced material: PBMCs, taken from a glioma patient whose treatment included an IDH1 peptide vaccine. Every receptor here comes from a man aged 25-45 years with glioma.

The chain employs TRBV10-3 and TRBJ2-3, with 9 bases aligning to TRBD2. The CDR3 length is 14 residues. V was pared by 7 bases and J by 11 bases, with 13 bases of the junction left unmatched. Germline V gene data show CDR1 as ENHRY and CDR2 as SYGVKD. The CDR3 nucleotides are TGTGCCATCACCGGCGCCGGGACTAGCATGGGGCAGTATTTT. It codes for CAITGAGTSMGQYF.

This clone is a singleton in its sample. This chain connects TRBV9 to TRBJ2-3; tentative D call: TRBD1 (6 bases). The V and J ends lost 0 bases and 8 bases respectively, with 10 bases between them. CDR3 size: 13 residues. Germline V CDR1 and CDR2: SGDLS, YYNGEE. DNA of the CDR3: TGTGCCAGCAGCGTAGATCAGGGGTCTACGCAGTATTTT. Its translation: CASSVDQGSTQYF.

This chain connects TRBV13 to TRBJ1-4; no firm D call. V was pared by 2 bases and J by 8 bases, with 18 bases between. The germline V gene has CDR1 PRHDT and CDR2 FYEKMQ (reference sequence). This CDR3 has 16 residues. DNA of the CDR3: TGTGCCAGCAGCTTATCAACGGGATTAATGGAGGAAAAACTGTTTTTT. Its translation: CASSLSTGLMEEKLFF.

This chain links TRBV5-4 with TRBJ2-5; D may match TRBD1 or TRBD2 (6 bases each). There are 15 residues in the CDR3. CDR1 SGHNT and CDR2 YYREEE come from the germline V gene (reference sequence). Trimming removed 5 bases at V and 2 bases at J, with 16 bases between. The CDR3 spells CASSWGAGLQETQYF. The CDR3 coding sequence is TGTGCCAGCAGTTGGGGGGCAGGGCTTCAAGAGACCCAGTACTTC.

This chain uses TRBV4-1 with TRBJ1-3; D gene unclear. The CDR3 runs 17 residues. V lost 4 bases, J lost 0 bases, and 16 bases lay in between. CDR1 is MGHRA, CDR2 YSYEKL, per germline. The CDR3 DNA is TGCGCCAGCAGCCCGACCGAGACTCAGTTCTCTGGAAACACCATATATTTT. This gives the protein CASSPTETQFSGNTIYF.

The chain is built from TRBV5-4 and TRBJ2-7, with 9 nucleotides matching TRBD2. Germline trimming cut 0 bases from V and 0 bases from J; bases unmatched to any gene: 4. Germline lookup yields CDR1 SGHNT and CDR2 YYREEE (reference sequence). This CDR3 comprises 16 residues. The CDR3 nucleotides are TGTGCCAGCAGCTTGGGAGCGGGAGGTTCCTCCTACGAGCAGTACTTC. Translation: CASSLGAGGSSYEQYF.

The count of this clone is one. The CDR3 nucleotides are TGTGCCAGCAGCAAAGCAGGGCGGGGGAGACTCACCTACGAGCAGTACTTC. Translation: CASSKAGRGRLTYEQYF. The V gene is TRBV21-1, the J gene TRBJ2-7; no DNA check was done on the table's D call, TRBD2. TRBV21-1 is designated a pseudogene. This CDR3 comprises 17 residues.

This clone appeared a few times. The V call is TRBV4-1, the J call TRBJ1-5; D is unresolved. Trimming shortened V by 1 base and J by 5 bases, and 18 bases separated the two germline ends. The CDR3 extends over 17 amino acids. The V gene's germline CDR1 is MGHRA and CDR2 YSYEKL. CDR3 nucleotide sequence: TGCGCCAGCAGCCAAGGGAAATCGCGAGGTCTTCATCAGCCCCAGCATTTT. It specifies CASSQGKSRGLHQPQHF.

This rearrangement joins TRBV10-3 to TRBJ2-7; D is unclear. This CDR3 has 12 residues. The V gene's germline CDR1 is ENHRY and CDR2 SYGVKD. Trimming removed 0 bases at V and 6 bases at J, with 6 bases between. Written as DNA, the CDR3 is TGTGCCATCAGTGAGTCGAATCTCGAGCAGTACTTC. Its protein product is CAISESNLEQYF.

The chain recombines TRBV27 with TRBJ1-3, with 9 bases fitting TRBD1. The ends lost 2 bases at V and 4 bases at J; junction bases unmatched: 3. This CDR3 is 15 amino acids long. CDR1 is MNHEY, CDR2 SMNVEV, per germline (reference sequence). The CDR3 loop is CASSLNRGRGNTIYF. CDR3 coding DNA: TGTGCCAGCAGTTTAAACAGGGGGCGAGGAAACACCATATATTTT.

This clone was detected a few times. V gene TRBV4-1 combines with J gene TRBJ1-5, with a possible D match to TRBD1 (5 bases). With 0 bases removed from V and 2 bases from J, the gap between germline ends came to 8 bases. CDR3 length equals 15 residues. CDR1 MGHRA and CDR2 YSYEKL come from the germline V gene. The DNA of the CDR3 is TGCGCCAGCAGCCAAGATGGGGACGGCAATCAGCCCCAGCATTTT. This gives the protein CASSQDGDGNQPQHF.

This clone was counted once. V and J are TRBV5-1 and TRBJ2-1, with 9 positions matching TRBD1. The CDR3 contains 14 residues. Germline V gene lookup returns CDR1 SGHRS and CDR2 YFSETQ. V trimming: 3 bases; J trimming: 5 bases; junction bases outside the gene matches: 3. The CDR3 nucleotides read TGCGCCAGCAGCTCGGGACAGGGCGACAATGAGCAGTTCTTC. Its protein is CASSSGQGDNEQFF. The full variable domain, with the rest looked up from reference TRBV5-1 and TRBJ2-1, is KAGVTQTPRYLIKTRGQQVTLSCSPISGHRSVSWYQQTPGQGLQFLFEYFSETQRNKGNFPGRFSGRQFSNSRSEMNVSTLELGDSALYLCASSSGQGDNEQFFGPGTRLTVL.

CDR3 amino acids: CASSSGPSGNTIYF. In DNA, the CDR3 is TGTGCCAGCAGTTCGGGGCCCTCTGGAAACACCATATATTTT. The chain uses TRBV6-5 and TRBJ1-3; TRBD1 might be the D (5 bases). Germline CDR1 reads MNHEY; CDR2 reads SVGAGI. CDR3 size: 14 residues. Trimming removed 4 bases from V and 0 bases from J, with 7 bases in between.

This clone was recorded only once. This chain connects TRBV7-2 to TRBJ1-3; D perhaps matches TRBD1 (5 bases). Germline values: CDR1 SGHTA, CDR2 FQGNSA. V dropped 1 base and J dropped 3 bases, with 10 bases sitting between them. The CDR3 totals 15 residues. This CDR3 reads CASSLVFGGGNTIYF. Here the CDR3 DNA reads TGTGCCAGCAGCTTAGTATTCGGGGGTGGAAACACCATATATTTT.

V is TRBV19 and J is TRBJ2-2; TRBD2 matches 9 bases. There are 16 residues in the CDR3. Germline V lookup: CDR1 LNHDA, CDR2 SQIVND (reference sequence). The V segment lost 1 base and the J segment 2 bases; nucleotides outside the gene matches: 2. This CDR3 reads CASSIGLAANTGELFF. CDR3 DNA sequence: TGTGCCAGTAGTATAGGACTAGCGGCTAACACCGGGGAGCTGTTTTTT.

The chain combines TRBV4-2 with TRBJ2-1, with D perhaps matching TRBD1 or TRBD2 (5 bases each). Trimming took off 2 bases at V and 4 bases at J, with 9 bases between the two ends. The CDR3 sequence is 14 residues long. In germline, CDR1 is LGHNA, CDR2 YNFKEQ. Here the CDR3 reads CASSQRDGYNEQFF. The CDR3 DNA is TGTGCCAGCAGCCAACGGGACGGATACAATGAGCAGTTCTTC.

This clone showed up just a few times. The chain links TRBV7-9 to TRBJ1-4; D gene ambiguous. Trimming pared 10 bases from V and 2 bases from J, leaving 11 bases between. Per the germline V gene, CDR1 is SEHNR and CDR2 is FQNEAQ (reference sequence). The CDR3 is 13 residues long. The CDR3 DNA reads TGTGCCATATCATTTGGGACTAATGAAAAACTGTTTTTT. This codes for CAISFGTNEKLFF.

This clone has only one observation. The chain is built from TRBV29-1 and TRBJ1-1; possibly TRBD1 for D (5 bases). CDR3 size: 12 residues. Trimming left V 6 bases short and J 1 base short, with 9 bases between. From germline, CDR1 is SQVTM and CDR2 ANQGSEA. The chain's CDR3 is CSVTGENTEAFF. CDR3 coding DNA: TGCAGCGTCACAGGAGAGAACACTGAAGCTTTCTTT.

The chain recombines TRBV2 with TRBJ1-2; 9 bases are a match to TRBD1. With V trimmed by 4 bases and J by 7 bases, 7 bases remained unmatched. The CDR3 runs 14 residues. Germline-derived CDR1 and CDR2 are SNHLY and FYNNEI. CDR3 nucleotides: TGTGCCAGCAGTGGCGCGGGACAGGGCCGTGGCTACACCTTC. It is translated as CASSGAGQGRGYTF.

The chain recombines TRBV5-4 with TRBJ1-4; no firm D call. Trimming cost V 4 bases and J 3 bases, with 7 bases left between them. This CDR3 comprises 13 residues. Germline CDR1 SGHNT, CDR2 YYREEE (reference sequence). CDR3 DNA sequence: TGTGCCAGCAGCCCTGGGGCTAATGAAAAACTGTTTTTT. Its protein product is CASSPGANEKLFF.

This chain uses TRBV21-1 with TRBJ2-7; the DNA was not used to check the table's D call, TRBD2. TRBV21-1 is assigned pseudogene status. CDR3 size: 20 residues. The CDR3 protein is CASSKKPEQTSGSRSYEQYF. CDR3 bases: TGTGCCAGCAGCAAAAAGCCAGAACAGACTAGCGGGAGTCGGAGCTACGAGCAGTACTTC.

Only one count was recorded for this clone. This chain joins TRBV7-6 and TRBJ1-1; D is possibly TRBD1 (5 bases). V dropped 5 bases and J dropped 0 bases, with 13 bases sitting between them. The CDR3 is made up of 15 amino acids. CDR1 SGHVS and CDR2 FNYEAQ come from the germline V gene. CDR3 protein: CASSRDRGMNTEAFF. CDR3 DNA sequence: TGTGCCAGCAGCCGCGACAGAGGAATGAACACTGAAGCTTTCTTT.

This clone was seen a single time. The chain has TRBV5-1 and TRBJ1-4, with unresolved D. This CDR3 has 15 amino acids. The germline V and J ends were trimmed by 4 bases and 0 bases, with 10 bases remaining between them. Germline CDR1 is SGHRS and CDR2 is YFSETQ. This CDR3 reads CASSLDGTTNEKLFF. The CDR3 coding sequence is TGCGCCAGCAGCCTGGACGGCACAACTAATGAAAAACTGTTTTTT.

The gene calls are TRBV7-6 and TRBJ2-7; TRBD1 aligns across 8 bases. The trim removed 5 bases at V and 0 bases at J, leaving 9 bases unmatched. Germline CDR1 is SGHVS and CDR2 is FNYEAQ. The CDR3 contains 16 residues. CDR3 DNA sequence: TGTGCCAGCAGCGAATTTGGACAGGGAGCCTCCTACGAGCAGTACTTC. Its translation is CASSEFGQGASYEQYF.

The CDR3 region is CASRPTGGIQETQYF. As DNA, the CDR3 is TGTGCCAGCAGACCTACGGGAGGGATCCAAGAGACCCAGTACTTC. The rearrangement uses TRBV6-5 and TRBJ2-5; 8 positions match TRBD2. CDR3 length: 15 amino acids. V lost 6 bases and J lost 1; bases outside the gene matches: 7. Germline CDR1 is MNHEY and CDR2 is SVGAGI.

The CDR3 DNA reads as TGTGCCACTGGGGACGTGGGGTACAATGAGCAGTTCTTC. Translation gives CATGDVGYNEQFF. The rearrangement links TRBV6-1 to TRBJ2-1; D is tentatively TRBD1 or TRBD2 (5 bases each). Looked up from germline, CDR1 is MNHNS and CDR2 is SASEGT. Trimming pared 10 bases from V and 4 bases from J, leaving 14 bases between. The CDR3 loop spans 13 amino acids.

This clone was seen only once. The CDR3 reads CASSSPGAQETQYF. The CDR3 nucleotides are TGTGCCAGCAGCTCGCCAGGGGCCCAAGAGACCCAGTACTTC. This rearrangement joins TRBV5-5 to TRBJ2-5, with D perhaps TRBD1 (6 bases). Germline V CDR1 and CDR2: SGHKS, YYEKEE (reference sequence). The V and J ends lost 3 bases and 1 base respectively, with 10 bases between them. The CDR3 sequence is 14 residues long.

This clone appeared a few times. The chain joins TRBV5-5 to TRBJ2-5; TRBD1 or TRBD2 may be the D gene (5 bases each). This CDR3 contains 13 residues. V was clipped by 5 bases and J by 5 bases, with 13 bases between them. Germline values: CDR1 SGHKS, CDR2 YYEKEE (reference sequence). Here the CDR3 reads CASRPGPGETQYF. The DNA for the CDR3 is TGTGCCAGCAGGCCGGGACCGGGGGAGACCCAGTACTTC.

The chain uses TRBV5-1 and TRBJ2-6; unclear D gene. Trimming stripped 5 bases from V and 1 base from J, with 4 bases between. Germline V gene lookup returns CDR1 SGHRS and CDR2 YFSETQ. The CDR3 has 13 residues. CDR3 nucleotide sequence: TGCGCCAGCAGGAGGTCTGGGGCCAACGTCCTGACTTTC. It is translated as CASRRSGANVLTF.

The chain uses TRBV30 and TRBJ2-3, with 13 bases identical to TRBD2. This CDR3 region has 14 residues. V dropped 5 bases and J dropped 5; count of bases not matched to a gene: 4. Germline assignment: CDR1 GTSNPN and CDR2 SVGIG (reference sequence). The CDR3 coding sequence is TGTGCCTGGGGACTAGCGGGAGATGGAGATACGCAGTATTTT. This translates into CAWGLAGDGDTQYF. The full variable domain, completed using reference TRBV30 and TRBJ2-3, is SQTIHQWPATLVQPVGSPLSLECTVEGTSNPNLYWYRQAAGRGLQLLFYSVGIGQISSEVPQNLSASRPQDRQFILSSKKLLLSDSGFYLCAWGLAGDGDTQYFGPGTRLTVL.

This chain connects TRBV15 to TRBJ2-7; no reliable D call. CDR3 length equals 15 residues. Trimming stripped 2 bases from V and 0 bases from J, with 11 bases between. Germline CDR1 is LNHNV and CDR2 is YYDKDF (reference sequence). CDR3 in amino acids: CATSRFGRNSYEQYF. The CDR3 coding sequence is TGTGCCACCAGCAGATTTGGGCGGAACTCCTACGAGCAGTACTTC.